Listed below are T cell receptor beta chains from one sample, sequenced in a study of CD8+CD57+ T cells in acquired aplastic anemia. MiXCR, applied by TCRdb to the reads, yields one record per CDR3 protein. This table has 400,000 to 450,000 distinct CDR3 sequences, 55% to 70% appearing once. Sequencing was performed on sorted CD4+, CD8+, or CD8+CD57+ T cells (not recorded which) from PBMCs. Source of these receptors: a human donor in good health, serving as a control. CDR3s include the opening cysteine and the closing phenylalanine or tryptophan. Each record gives: J gene, D gene, V gene, clone size, CDR3 protein, CDR3 DNA. The D gene is left open where the match is weak. Expanded clones get a size class; other rows say once, few or many, or leave the size out.

J gene: TRBJ1-2; D gene: .; V gene: TRBV6-2/TRBV6-3; clone size: .; CDR3 protein: CVSSHNPTSRQRFYYGYTF; CDR3 DNA: TGTGTCAGCAGTCACAACCCGACCTCGCGCCAGAGGTTCTACTATGGCTACACCTTC
J gene: TRBJ2-7; D gene: .; V gene: TRBV7-2; clone size: .; CDR3 protein: CASTLSGALGEQFYF; CDR3 DNA: TGTGCCAGCACCCTGTCGGGCGCCTTGGGTGAGCAGTTCTACTTC
J gene: TRBJ1-6; D gene: .; V gene: TRBV7-8; clone size: .; CDR3 protein: CASQPEASYNSPLHF; CDR3 DNA: TGTGCCAGCCAACCGGAGGCTTCCTATAATTCACCCCTCCACTTT
J gene: TRBJ1-6; D gene: TRBD1; V gene: TRBV7-2; clone size: .; CDR3 protein: CASSLPWTGGMDELHF; CDR3 DNA: TGTGCCAGCAGCTTACCGTGGACAGGGGGCATGGACGAGCTCCACTTT
J gene: TRBJ2-1; D gene: TRBD2; V gene: TRBV7-3; clone size: once; CDR3 protein: CASSSRREGPAFF; CDR3 DNA: TGTGCCAGCAGCTCCAGAAGGGAGGGGCCAGCGTTCTTC
J gene: TRBJ2-1; D gene: TRBD2; V gene: TRBV10-1; clone size: few; CDR3 protein: CASGRASYNEQFF; CDR3 DNA: TGCGCCAGCGGGAGGGCCTCCTACAATGAGCAGTTCTTC
J gene: TRBJ1-2; D gene: .; V gene: TRBV20-1; clone size: .; CDR3 protein: CSARRQEGGYTF; CDR3 DNA: TGCAGTGCTAGAAGGCAGGAGGGTGGCTACACCTTC
J gene: TRBJ2-6; D gene: .; V gene: TRBV20-1; clone size: once; CDR3 protein: CSARDGGSGANVLTF; CDR3 DNA: TGCAGTGCTAGAGATGGGGGCTCTGGGGCCAACGTCCTGACTTTC
J gene: TRBJ2-3; D gene: .; V gene: TRBV5-5; clone size: .; CDR3 protein: CASSPRQVPTDTQYF; CDR3 DNA: TGTGCCAGCAGCCCCCGACAGGTCCCCACAGATACGCAGTATTTT
J gene: TRBJ2-3; D gene: .; V gene: TRBV5-1; clone size: .; CDR3 protein: CASSWGGATTTQYF; CDR3 DNA: TGTGCCAGCAGCTGGGGGGGGGCCACGACAACGCAGTATTTT